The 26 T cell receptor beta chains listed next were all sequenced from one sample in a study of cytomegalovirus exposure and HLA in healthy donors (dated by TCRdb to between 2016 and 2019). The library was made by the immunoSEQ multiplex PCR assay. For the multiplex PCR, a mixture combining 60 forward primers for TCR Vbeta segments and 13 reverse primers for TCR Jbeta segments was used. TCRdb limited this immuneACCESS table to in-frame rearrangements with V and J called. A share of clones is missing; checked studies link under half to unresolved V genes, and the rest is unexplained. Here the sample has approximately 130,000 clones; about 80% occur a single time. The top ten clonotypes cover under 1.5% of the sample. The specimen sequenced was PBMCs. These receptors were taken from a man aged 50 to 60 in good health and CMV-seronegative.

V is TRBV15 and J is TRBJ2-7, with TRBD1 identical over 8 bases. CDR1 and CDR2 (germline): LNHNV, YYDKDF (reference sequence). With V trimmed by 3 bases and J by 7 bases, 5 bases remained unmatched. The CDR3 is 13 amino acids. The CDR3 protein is CATSRDRAEEQYF. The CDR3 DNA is TGTGCCACCAGCAGGGACAGGGCAGAGGAGCAGTACTTC.

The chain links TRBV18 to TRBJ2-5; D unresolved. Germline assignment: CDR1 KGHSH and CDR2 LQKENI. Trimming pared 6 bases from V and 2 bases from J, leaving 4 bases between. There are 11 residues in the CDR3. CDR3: CASSYQETQYF. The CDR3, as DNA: TGTGCCAGCTCCTATCAAGAGACCCAGTACTTC.

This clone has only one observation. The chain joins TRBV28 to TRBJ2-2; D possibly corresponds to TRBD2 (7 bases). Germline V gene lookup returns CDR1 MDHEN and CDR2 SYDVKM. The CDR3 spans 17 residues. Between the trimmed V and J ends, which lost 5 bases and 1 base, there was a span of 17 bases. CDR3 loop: CASSPGGGGKNTGELFF. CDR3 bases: TGTGCCAGCAGTCCCGGGGGAGGGGGGAAGAACACCGGGGAGCTGTTTTTT.

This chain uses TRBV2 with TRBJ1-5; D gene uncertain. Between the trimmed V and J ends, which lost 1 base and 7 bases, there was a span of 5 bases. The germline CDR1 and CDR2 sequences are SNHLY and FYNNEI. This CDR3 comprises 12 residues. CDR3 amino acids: CASSEGAQPQHF. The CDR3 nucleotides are TGTGCCAGCAGTGAAGGGGCGCAGCCCCAGCATTTT.

The CDR3 loop is CASSESGGSINEQFF. CDR3 sequence (DNA): TGTGCCAGCAGTGAGTCAGGCGGGAGCATCAATGAGCAGTTCTTC. The V call is TRBV2, the J call TRBJ2-1, with TRBD2 matching over 7 bases. The CDR3 extends over 15 amino acids. CDR1 is SNHLY and CDR2 is FYNNEI in the germline V gene. V lost 3 bases, J lost 6 bases, and 8 bases stayed unmatched.

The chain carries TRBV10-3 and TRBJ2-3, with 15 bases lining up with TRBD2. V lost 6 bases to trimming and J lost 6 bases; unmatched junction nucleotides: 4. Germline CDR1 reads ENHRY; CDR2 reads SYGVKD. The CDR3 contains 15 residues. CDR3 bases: TGTGCCATCAGGGGACTAGCGGGAGGAGCGGATACGCAGTATTTT. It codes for CAIRGLAGGADTQYF.

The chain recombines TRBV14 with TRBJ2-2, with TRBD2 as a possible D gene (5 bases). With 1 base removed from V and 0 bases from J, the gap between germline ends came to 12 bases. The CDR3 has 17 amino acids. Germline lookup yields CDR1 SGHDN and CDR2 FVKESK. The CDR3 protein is CASSQGAGTPNTGELFF. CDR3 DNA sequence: TGTGCCAGCAGCCAAGGGGCGGGTACCCCGAACACCGGGGAGCTGTTTTTT.

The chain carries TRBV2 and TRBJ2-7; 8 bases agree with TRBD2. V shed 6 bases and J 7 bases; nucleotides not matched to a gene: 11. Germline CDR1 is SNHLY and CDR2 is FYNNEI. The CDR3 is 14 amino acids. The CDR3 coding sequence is TGTGCCAGCAGGGGGGTAGCGGGGAATATGGAGCAGTACTTC. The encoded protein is CASRGVAGNMEQYF.

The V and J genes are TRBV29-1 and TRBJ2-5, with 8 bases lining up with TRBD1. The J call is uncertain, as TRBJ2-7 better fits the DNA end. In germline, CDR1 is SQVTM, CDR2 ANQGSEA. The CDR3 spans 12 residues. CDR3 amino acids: CSAGQGSYEQYF. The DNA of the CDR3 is TGCAGCGCCGGACAGGGAAGCTACGAGCAGTACTTC.

CDR3 nucleotides: TGTGCCAGCAGTCCTAAAGGGGTTTATAACACTGAAGCTTTCTTT. Residues: CASSPKGVYNTEAFF. V usage is TRBV28 and J usage is TRBJ1-1; weak D call: TRBD1 (5 bases). The length of the CDR3 is 15 residues. Per germline, CDR1 MDHEN and CDR2 SYDVKM. The V and J ends lost 5 bases and 2 bases respectively, with 15 bases between them.

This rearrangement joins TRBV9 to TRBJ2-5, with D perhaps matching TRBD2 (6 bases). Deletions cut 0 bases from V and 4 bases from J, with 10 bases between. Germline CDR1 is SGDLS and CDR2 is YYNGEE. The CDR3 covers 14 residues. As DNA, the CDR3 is TGTGCCAGCAGCGTAGCTCAGGGAGGAGAGACCCAGTACTTC. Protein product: CASSVAQGGETQYF.

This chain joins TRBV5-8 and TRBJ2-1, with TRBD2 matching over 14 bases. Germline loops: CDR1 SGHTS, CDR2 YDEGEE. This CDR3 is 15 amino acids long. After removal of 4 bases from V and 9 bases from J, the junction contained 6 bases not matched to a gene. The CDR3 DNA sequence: TGTGCCAGCAGCCCCGGGACTAGCGGGAGAGGTGAGCAGTTCTTC. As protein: CASSPGTSGRGEQFF.

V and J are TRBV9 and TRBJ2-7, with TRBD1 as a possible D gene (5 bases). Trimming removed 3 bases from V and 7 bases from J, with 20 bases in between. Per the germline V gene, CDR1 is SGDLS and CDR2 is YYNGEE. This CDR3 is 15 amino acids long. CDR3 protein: CASSGMGAGRVEQYF. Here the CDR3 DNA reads TGTGCCAGCAGCGGAATGGGTGCAGGGCGAGTTGAGCAGTACTTC.

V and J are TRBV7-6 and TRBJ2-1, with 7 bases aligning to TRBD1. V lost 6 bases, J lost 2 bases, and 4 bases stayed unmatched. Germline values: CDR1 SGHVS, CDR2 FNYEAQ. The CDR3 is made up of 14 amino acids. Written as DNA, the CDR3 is TGTGCCAGCAGTCCTGACAGGGCCTACAATGAGCAGTTCTTC. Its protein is CASSPDRAYNEQFF.

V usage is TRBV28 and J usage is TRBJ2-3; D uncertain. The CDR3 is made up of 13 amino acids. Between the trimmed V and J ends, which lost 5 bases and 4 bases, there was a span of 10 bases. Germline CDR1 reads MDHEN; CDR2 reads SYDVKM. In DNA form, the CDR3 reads TGTGCCAGCAGTCTAACGGGTTCAGATACGCAGTATTTT. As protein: CASSLTGSDTQYF.

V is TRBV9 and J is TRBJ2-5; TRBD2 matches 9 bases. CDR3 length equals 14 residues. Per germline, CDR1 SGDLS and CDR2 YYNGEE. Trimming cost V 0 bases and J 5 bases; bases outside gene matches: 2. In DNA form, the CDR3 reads TGTGCCAGCAGCGTAGCCGCGGGGGGGGAGACCCAGTACTTC. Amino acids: CASSVAAGGETQYF.

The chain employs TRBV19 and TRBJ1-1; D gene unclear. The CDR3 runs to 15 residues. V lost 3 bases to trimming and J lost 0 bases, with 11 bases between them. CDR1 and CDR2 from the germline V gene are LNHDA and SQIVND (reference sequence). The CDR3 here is CASSISRQVNTEAFF. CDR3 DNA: TGTGCCAGTAGTATTAGTCGGCAGGTGAACACTGAAGCTTTCTTT.

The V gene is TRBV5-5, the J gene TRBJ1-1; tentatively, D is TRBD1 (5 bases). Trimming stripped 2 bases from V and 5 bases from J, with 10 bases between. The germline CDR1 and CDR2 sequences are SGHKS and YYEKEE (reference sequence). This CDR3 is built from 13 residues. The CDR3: CASSLPGLTEAFF. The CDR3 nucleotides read TGTGCCAGCAGCTTACCAGGGTTGACTGAAGCTTTCTTT. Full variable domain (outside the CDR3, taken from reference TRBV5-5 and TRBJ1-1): DAGVTQSPTHLIKTRGQQVTLRCSPISGHKSVSWYQQVLGQGPQFIFQYYEKEERGRGNFPDRFSARQFPNYSSELNVNALLLGDSALYLCASSLPGLTEAFFGQGTRLTVV.

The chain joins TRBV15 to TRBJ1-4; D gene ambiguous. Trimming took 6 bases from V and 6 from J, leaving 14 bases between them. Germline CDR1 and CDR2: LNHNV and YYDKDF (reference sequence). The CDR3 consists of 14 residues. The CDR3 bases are TGTGCCACCAGGTCGAGAGGGATGCATGAAAAACTGTTTTTT. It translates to CATRSRGMHEKLFF. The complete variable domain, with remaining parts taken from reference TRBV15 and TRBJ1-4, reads DAMVIQNPRYQVTQFGKPVTLSCSQTLNHNVMYWYQQKSSQAPKLLFHYYDKDFNNEADTPDNFQSRRPNTSFCFLDIRSPGLGDTAMYLCATRSRGMHEKLFFGSGTQLSVL.

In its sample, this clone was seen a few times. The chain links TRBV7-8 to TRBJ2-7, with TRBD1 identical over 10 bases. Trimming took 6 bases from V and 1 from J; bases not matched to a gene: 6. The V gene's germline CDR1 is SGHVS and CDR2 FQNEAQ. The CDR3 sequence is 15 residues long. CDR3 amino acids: CASSARDRGSYEQYF. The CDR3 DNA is TGTGCCAGCAGTGCTCGGGACAGGGGATCCTACGAGCAGTACTTC.

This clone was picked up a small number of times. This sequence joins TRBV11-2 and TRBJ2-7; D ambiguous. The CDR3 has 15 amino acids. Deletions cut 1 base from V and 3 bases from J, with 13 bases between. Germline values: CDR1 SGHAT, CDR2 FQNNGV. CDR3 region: CASSLALRMLYEQYF. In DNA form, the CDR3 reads TGTGCCAGCAGCTTAGCATTGAGGATGCTCTACGAGCAGTACTTC.

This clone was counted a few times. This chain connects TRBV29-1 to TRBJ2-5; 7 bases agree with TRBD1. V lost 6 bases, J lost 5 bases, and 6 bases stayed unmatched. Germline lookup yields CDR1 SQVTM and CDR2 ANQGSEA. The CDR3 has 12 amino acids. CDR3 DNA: TGCAGCGTGATACAGGGGCTGGAGACCCAGTACTTC. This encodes CSVIQGLETQYF. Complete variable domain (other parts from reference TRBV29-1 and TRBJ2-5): SAVISQKPSRDICQRGTSLTIQCQVDSQVTMMFWYRQQPGQSLTLIATANQGSEATYESGFVIDKFPISRPNLTFSTLTVSNMSPEDSSIYLCSVIQGLETQYFGPGTRLLVL.

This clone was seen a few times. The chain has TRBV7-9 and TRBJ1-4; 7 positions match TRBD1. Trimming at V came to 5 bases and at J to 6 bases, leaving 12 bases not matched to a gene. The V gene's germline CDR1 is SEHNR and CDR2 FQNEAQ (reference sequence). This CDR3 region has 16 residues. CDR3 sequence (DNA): TGTGCCAGCAGCCGAGCCACGGGACAGCCTGATGAAAAACTGTTTTTT. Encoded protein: CASSRATGQPDEKLFF.

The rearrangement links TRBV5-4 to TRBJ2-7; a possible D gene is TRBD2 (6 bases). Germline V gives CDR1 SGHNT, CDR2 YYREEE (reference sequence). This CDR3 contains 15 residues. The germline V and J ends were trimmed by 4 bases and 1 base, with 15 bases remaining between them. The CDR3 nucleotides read TGTGCCAGCAGCCCGTTGGGGGGTAGTTCCTACGAGCAGTACTTC. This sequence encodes CASSPLGGSSYEQYF.

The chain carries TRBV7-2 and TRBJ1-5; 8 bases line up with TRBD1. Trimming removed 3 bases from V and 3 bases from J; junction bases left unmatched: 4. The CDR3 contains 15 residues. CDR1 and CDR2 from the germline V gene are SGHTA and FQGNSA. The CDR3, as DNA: TGTGCCAGCAGCTTCGGACAGGGCCTCAATCAGCCCCAGCATTTT. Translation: CASSFGQGLNQPQHF. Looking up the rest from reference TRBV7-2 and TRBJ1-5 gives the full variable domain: GAGVSQSPSNKVTEKGKDVELRCDPISGHTALYWYRQSLGQGLEFLIYFQGNSAPDKSGLPSDRFSAERTGGSVSTLTIQRTQQEDSAVYLCASSFGQGLNQPQHFGDGTRLSIL.

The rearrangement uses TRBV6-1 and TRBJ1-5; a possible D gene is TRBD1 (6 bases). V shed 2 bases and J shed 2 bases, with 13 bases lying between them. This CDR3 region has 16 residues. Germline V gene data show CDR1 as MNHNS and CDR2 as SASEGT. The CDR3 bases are TGTGCCAGCAGTGAATTCGGACAGCTTCGCAATCAGCCCCAGCATTTT. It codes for CASSEFGQLRNQPQHF.